Below are 22 T cell receptor beta chains sequenced from a single sample in a study of T cells after yellow fever vaccination. TCRdb ran MiXCR on the 5' RACE reads and lists one entry per CDR3 protein. The repertoire includes more than 300,000 distinct CDR3 sequences, roughly 10% of them detected once, and about 3% sits in the top ten. Here the sequenced sample was CD4+ T cells sorted from PBMCs, taken 45 days after the yellow fever booster vaccination. These receptor sequences come from a man aged 18-30 years who received the YFV17D yellow fever vaccine.

V gene TRBV7-2 combines with J gene TRBJ2-3; TRBD2 is a possible D gene (6 bases). V was cut by 1 base and J by 5 bases, with 13 bases left in between. Germline CDR1 reads SGHTA; CDR2 reads FQGNSA. This CDR3 has 15 amino acids. DNA for the CDR3: TGTGCCAGCAGCTTAGGTGGGCGGGGAGGAGATACGCAGTATTTT. It is translated as CASSLGGRGGDTQYF.

The CDR3 coding sequence is TGTGCCAGCAGTCGAACAGGGCTAAGAGAGACCCAGTACTTC. Translating it yields CASSRTGLRETQYF. The V and J genes are TRBV6-5 and TRBJ2-5; a possible D gene is TRBD1 (6 bases). The germline V gene has CDR1 MNHEY and CDR2 SVGAGI. This CDR3 has 14 residues. V lost 5 bases, J lost 4 bases, and 14 bases lay in between.

V gene TRBV6-2 or TRBV6-3 combines with J gene TRBJ2-7; no clear D gene. Trimming left V 8 bases short and J 1 base short, with 12 bases between. The germline V gene encodes CDR1 MNHEY and CDR2 SVGEGT. This CDR3 contains 13 residues. CDR3 amino acids: CASGDTRSYEQYV. CDR3 nucleotide sequence: TGTGCCAGCGGGGATACCAGATCCTACGAGCAGTACGTC.

This clonotype was counted at least ten times. The chain links TRBV5-1 to TRBJ1-1, with D unclear. Germline V gene data show CDR1 as SGHRS and CDR2 as YFSETQ. With 0 bases removed from V and 5 bases from J, the gap between germline ends came to 8 bases. This CDR3 is built from 13 residues. CDR3 in amino acids: CASSLVGLTEAFF. The DNA of the CDR3 is TGCGCCAGCAGCTTGGTGGGCCTGACTGAAGCTTTCTTT.

This clonotype was seen a few times. This chain connects TRBV12-3 or TRBV12-4 to TRBJ2-5; TRBD1 might be the D (5 bases). The CDR3 spans 12 residues. V lost 3 bases to trimming and J lost 9 bases, with 11 bases between them. The CDR3 here is CASSFAGQSQYF. For the CDR3, the DNA is TGTGCCAGCAGTTTCGCAGGGCAGTCCCAGTACTTC.

Ten or more counts support this clonotype. V and J are TRBV7-2 and TRBJ1-2, with a possible D match to TRBD1 (5 bases). The CDR3 consists of 13 residues. Germline CDR1 SGHTA, CDR2 FQGNSA. The V and J ends lost 6 bases and 7 bases respectively, with 15 bases between them. This CDR3 reads CASRLTRGGGYTF. The CDR3 DNA sequence: TGTGCCAGCAGGTTGACTAGGGGTGGTGGCTACACCTTC.

This sequence joins TRBV20-1 and TRBJ2-1, with D perhaps matching TRBD2 (6 bases). With 8 bases removed from V and 6 bases from J, the gap between germline ends came to 23 bases. The CDR3 contains 15 residues. The germline V gene has CDR1 DFQATT and CDR2 SNEGSKA (reference sequence). The CDR3 spells CSTREPGPAGNEQFF. In DNA form, the CDR3 reads TGCAGTACCCGGGAGCCGGGCCCTGCGGGCAATGAGCAGTTCTTC.

This clonotype was seen at least ten times. This chain connects TRBV2 to TRBJ2-5; no definite D call. The CDR3 has 11 amino acids. Trimming removed 6 bases from V and 4 bases from J, with 6 bases in between. The germline CDR1 and CDR2 sequences are SNHLY and FYNNEI. The CDR3 sequence: CASRGGETQYF. The CDR3 DNA sequence: TGTGCCAGCAGGGGCGGAGAGACCCAGTACTTC.

This clonotype was counted many times. The V call is TRBV4-2, the J call TRBJ2-3, with D uncertain. CDR1 and CDR2 (germline): LGHNA, YNFKEQ. V was trimmed by 1 base and J by 2 bases, leaving 7 bases between them. The CDR3 is 14 residues long. CDR3 protein: CASSQVSDTDTQYF. CDR3 DNA sequence: TGTGCCAGCAGCCAAGTCAGCGACACAGATACGCAGTATTTT.

Ten or more counts support this clonotype. This chain links TRBV5-1 with TRBJ2-3; D ambiguous. Germline values: CDR1 SGHRS, CDR2 YFSETQ. CDR3 length: 13 residues. V gave up 7 bases and J gave up 1 base, with 10 bases separating them. Here the CDR3 DNA reads TGCGCCAGCGCCAATGTCGGCACAGATACGCAGTATTTT. This encodes CASANVGTDTQYF.

J is TRBJ1-2 and V is TRBV12-3 or TRBV12-4, with D possibly being TRBD1 (6 bases). CDR3 size: 15 residues. V dropped 2 bases and J dropped 6 bases, with 16 bases sitting between them. CDR3 sequence reads: CASSLTRRGVNGYTF. In DNA form, the CDR3 reads TGTGCCAGCAGTTTAACTCGTAGGGGGGTGAATGGCTACACCTTC.

The chain combines TRBV19 with TRBJ2-4; TRBD2 matches 11 bases. From germline, CDR1 is LNHDA and CDR2 SQIVND (reference sequence). The CDR3 consists of 15 residues. Trimming cost V 7 bases and J 4 bases; bases outside gene matches: 6. This CDR3 is CASTKLAGEKNIQYF. The CDR3 bases are TGTGCCAGTACTAAACTAGCGGGGGAAAAAAACATTCAGTACTTC.

This clonotype was seen many times. This chain connects TRBV7-3 to TRBJ2-2; 12 bases agree with TRBD1. V lost 5 bases, J lost 5 bases, and 9 bases stayed unmatched. This CDR3 has 17 amino acids. Germline V gene sequence: CDR1 SGHTA, CDR2 FQGTGA. The CDR3 here is CASSLTGQGARTGELFF. For the CDR3, the DNA is TGTGCCAGCAGCCTTACGGGACAGGGGGCACGGACCGGGGAGCTGTTTTTT.

This clonotype occurred many times. J is TRBJ1-6 and V is TRBV6-1; the D is unclear. The germline CDR1 and CDR2 sequences are MNHNS and SASEGT. Trimming pared 0 bases from V and 7 bases from J, leaving 4 bases between. CDR3 size: 13 residues. The CDR3 DNA sequence: TGTGCCAGCAGTGAAGCCGGCAATTCACCCCTCCACTTT. Translating it yields CASSEAGNSPLHF.

The rearrangement joins TRBV6-1 to TRBJ1-4, with D possibly TRBD1 on 6 matching bases. This CDR3 is 14 amino acids long. Germline V gene data show CDR1 as MNHNS and CDR2 as SASEGT. V was shortened by 5 bases and J by 8 bases, with 15 bases between the two germline ends. The DNA of the CDR3 is TGTGCCAGCAGTAAAGGGAGGGGGGGGGAAAAACTGTTTTTT. Protein: CASSKGRGGEKLFF.

The chain combines TRBV2 with TRBJ2-3; 7 bases agree with TRBD2. The CDR3 is made up of 14 amino acids. V lost 8 bases and J lost 2; bases outside the gene matches: 7. CDR1 is SNHLY, CDR2 FYNNEI, per germline. CDR3 protein: CASGRGGPTDTQYF. The CDR3 DNA sequence: TGTGCCAGCGGCCGCGGGGGACCCACAGATACGCAGTATTTT.

This rearrangement joins TRBV4-3 to TRBJ2-1, with 7 bases that match TRBD1. The trim removed 3 bases at V and 13 bases at J, leaving 9 bases unmatched. The CDR3 spans 13 residues. CDR1 LGHNA and CDR2 YSLEER come from the germline V gene. As DNA, the CDR3 is TGCGCCAGCAGCCAGGTCACAGGGGTACAACAGTTCTTC. As protein: CASSQVTGVQQFF.

This clonotype was recorded a few times. The chain combines TRBV20-1 with TRBJ2-7; TRBD2 aligns across 9 bases. Germline trimming cut 3 bases from V and 5 bases from J; bases unmatched to any gene: 2. CDR1 is DFQATT, CDR2 SNEGSKA, per germline (reference sequence). The CDR3 is made up of 12 amino acids. The CDR3, as DNA: TGCAGTGCTAGGCGGGGGGGCGACGAGCAGTACTTC. Translated: CSARRGGDEQYF.

This clonotype was counted only a few times. This rearrangement joins TRBV11-3 to TRBJ2-5; no clear D gene. Trimming pared 0 bases from V and 5 bases from J, leaving 10 bases between. The CDR3 runs to 14 residues. CDR1 SGHNT and CDR2 YENEEA come from the germline V gene. The chain's CDR3 is CASSLEVGSETQYF. The DNA for the CDR3 is TGTGCCAGCAGCTTAGAAGTTGGGTCTGAGACCCAGTACTTC.

The chain joins TRBV6-5 to TRBJ1-5; no firm D call. The CDR3 contains 13 residues. Germline CDR1 reads MNHEY; CDR2 reads SVGAGI. The V end lost 3 bases, the J end lost 7 bases, and 10 bases lay between the germline ends. The CDR3 loop reads CASSYTTGQPQHF. CDR3 DNA: TGTGCCAGCAGTTATACCACCGGGCAGCCCCAGCATTTT.

This clonotype was found a few times. The rearrangement links TRBV7-9 to TRBJ1-4; D is unresolved. The CDR3 is 13 residues long. Deletions cut 5 bases from V and 4 bases from J, with 8 bases between. The germline gives CDR1 SEHNR, CDR2 FQNEAQ (reference sequence). This chain's CDR3 is CASSVTSNEKLFF. In DNA form, the CDR3 reads TGTGCCAGCAGCGTGACAAGTAATGAAAAACTGTTTTTT.

J is TRBJ2-7 and V is TRBV10-3; perhaps TRBD1 as D (6 bases). CDR1 is ENHRY, CDR2 SYGVKD, per germline. CDR3 length: 12 amino acids. The V and J ends lost 3 bases and 5 bases respectively, with 8 bases between them. The CDR3 region is CAISDRGNEQYV. In DNA form, the CDR3 reads TGTGCCATCAGTGACAGGGGTAACGAGCAGTACGTC.